This T cell receptor (beta chain) originates from a study of T cells after yellow fever vaccination. Findings and limits, study-wide: At 95% to 96% for CD4 and 88% for CD8, most primary-vaccination clones showed up again after the booster.

The V gene's germline CDR1 is SQVTM and CDR2 ANQGSEA. There are 11 residues in the CDR3. Trimming at V came to 7 bases and at J to 5 bases, leaving 3 bases not matched to a gene. TCRdb used MiXCR to reprocess the 5' RACE reads, holding one entry per CDR3 protein. The table shows 510,000 or so distinct CDR3 sequences, with about a fifth occurring only once. This clonotype appeared a few times. Its antigen remains unidentified. Material: PBMCs, obtained 15 days after the yellow fever booster vaccination. This chain joins TRBV29-1 and TRBJ2-3; 7 bases map to TRBD1. This sequence originates from a man younger than 45 who received the YFV17D yellow fever vaccine. CDR3: CSADRVDTQYF. The CDR3 DNA reads as TGCAGCGCCGACAGGGTAGATACGCAGTATTTT.